Presented here are 25 T cell receptor beta chains from one specimen sequenced in a study of blood T cell repertoires in COVID-19. This table comes from immunoSEQ multiplex PCR, and its TCRdb copy is limited to in-frame clones, with some not included. The table lists 85,000 to 110,000 clones, over 70% of them singletons, with 13% in the top ten. Material: peripheral blood. The receptors come from a human donor in a cohort sampled during active or convalescent COVID-19.

The V gene is TRBV14, the J gene TRBJ2-1, with 7 bases identical to TRBD2. J lost 1 base, V lost 4 bases, and 1 base had no gene match. The CDR3 has 14 residues. Germline-derived CDR1 and CDR2 are SGHDN and FVKESK. CDR3 DNA sequence: TGTGCCAGCAGCCCCGGGGGGTCCTACAATGAGCAGTTCTTC. Protein: CASSPGGSYNEQFF.

J is TRBJ2-7 and V is TRBV7-9; D not resolved. V gave up 1 base and J gave up 4 bases, with 8 bases separating them. From germline, CDR1 is SEHNR and CDR2 FQNEAQ (reference sequence). The CDR3 length is 13 residues. CDR3 in amino acids: CASSLDEDYEQYF. Written as DNA, the CDR3 is TGTGCCAGCAGCTTAGATGAGGATTACGAGCAGTACTTC. Full variable domain (remainder filled in from reference TRBV7-9 and TRBJ2-7): DTGVSQNPRHKITKRGQNVTFRCDPISEHNRLYWYRQTLGQGPEFLTYFQNEAQLEKSRLLSDRFSAERPKGSFSTLEIQRTEQGDSAMYLCASSLDEDYEQYFGPGTRLTVT.

The V and J genes are TRBV7-9 and TRBJ1-6; 7 nucleotides align to TRBD1. V lost 3 bases, J lost 8 bases, and 4 bases stayed unmatched. This CDR3 spans 14 amino acids. Per the germline V gene, CDR1 is SEHNR and CDR2 is FQNEAQ (reference sequence). CDR3 bases: TGTGCCAGCAGCTTGCAGGGGGTTTATTCACCCCTCCACTTT. It yields the protein CASSLQGVYSPLHF.

J is TRBJ1-6 and V is TRBV4-3; D is unresolved. V lost 0 bases, J lost 10 bases, and 10 bases lay in between. Per the germline V gene, CDR1 is LGHNA and CDR2 is YSLEER. This CDR3 has 14 amino acids. As DNA, the CDR3 is TGCGCCAGCAGCCAAGATCGGGGAGGATCACCCCTCCACTTT. It is translated as CASSQDRGGSPLHF.

This chain uses TRBV6-6 with TRBJ1-1; 8 bases match TRBD1. V dropped 5 bases and J dropped 3; count of bases not matched to a gene: 5. In germline, CDR1 is MNHNY, CDR2 SVGAGI (reference sequence). The CDR3 is made up of 14 amino acids. The CDR3 here is CASSDRGYDTEAFF. CDR3 in DNA: TGTGCCAGCAGTGACAGGGGATACGACACTGAAGCTTTCTTT.

The chain is built from TRBV7-2 and TRBJ2-7; D possibly corresponds to TRBD2 (6 bases). This CDR3 contains 15 residues. With 5 bases removed from V and 2 bases from J, the gap between germline ends came to 16 bases. Germline CDR1 is SGHTA and CDR2 is FQGNSA. The CDR3 nucleotides read TGTGCCAGCAGCCTCGCCGGGGGTAAGGCCTACGAGCAGTACTTC. Translation gives CASSLAGGKAYEQYF.

This chain connects TRBV3-1 (or the pseudogene TRBV3-2) to TRBJ2-5; D is perhaps TRBD2 (5 bases). Germline V gene data show CDR1 as LGHDT and CDR2 as YNNKEL (reference sequence). The V end lost 4 bases, the J end lost 5 bases, and 14 bases lay between the germline ends. This CDR3 is built from 14 residues. CDR3 residues: CASSPRSGWETQYF. CDR3 DNA sequence: TGTGCCAGCAGCCCCCGCTCGGGGTGGGAGACCCAGTACTTC.

This clone appeared once. The V and J genes are TRBV14 and TRBJ2-2; maybe TRBD1 (6 bases). V was pared by 3 bases and J by 4 bases, with 15 bases between. CDR1 SGHDN and CDR2 FVKESK come from the germline V gene. The CDR3 is 16 amino acids. CDR3 sequence: CASSQGASRGTGELFF. The CDR3, as DNA: TGTGCCAGCAGCCAGGGGGCTAGTAGGGGCACCGGGGAGCTGTTTTTT.

This chain joins TRBV19 and TRBJ1-2; a possible D gene is TRBD1 (5 bases). CDR3 size: 13 residues. V lost 6 bases and J 14 bases, leaving 22 bases between the germline ends. From germline, CDR1 is LNHDA and CDR2 SQIVND (reference sequence). CDR3 loop: CASSLRDAGGDTF. DNA for the CDR3: TGTGCCAGTAGCCTCCGGGACGCCGGAGGGGATACCTTC.

This CDR3 is CASSLAERGESPLHF. The CDR3 DNA sequence: TGCGCCAGCAGCTTGGCCGAAAGGGGTGAATCACCCCTCCACTTT. The gene calls are TRBV5-1 and TRBJ1-6; D is perhaps TRBD1 (5 bases). Trimming stripped 0 bases from V and 10 bases from J, with 14 bases between. The germline V gene has CDR1 SGHRS and CDR2 YFSETQ. CDR3 length: 15 amino acids.

The chain recombines TRBV6-5 with TRBJ1-2; D gene uncertain. The CDR3 has 13 amino acids. Trimming cost V 6 bases and J 3 bases, with 11 bases left between them. CDR1 and CDR2 from the germline V gene are MNHEY and SVGAGI. In DNA form, the CDR3 reads TGTGCCAGCAGGTCCGGGGTATACTATGGCTACACCTTC. It yields the protein CASRSGVYYGYTF.

The rearrangement links TRBV11-2 to TRBJ2-2, with TRBD2 matching 10 bases. CDR3 length: 17 amino acids. The V and J ends lost 1 base and 5 bases, in that order; junction bases with no gene match: 7. Looked up from germline, CDR1 is SGHAT and CDR2 is FQNNGV. In nucleotides, the CDR3 is TGTGCCAGCAGCTTAGTTTTTAGGACTAGCGGTACCGGGGAGCTGTTTTTT. As protein: CASSLVFRTSGTGELFF.

A single count supports this clone. This chain links TRBV5-4 with TRBJ2-3, with 7 positions matching TRBD2. This CDR3 is 17 amino acids long. J was trimmed by 0 bases and V by 1 base; bases with no gene match: 8. Germline V gene sequence: CDR1 SGHNT, CDR2 YYREEE (reference sequence). The CDR3 sequence: CASSLYRFGGSTDTQYF. The CDR3, as DNA: TGTGCCAGCAGCTTGTATCGGTTCGGGGGGAGCACAGATACGCAGTATTTT.

The sample holds one count of this clone. This sequence joins TRBV24-1 and TRBJ2-3, with TRBD1 matching over 9 bases. Germline CDR1 reads KGHDR; CDR2 reads SFDVKD. After removal of 9 bases from V and 4 bases from J, the junction contained 10 bases not matched to a gene. The CDR3 totals 15 residues. CDR3 residues: CATGRRTGDPDTQYF. CDR3 bases: TGTGCCACCGGCCGGCGGACAGGGGACCCAGATACGCAGTATTTT.

The count of this clone is one. J is TRBJ1-5 and V is TRBV19; no clear D. CDR1 and CDR2 from the germline V gene are LNHDA and SQIVND (reference sequence). The CDR3 is made up of 13 amino acids. V lost 3 bases to trimming and J lost 7 bases, with 10 bases between them. The CDR3 is CASSMEAGQPQHF. The DNA for the CDR3 is TGTGCCAGTAGTATGGAGGCTGGACAGCCCCAGCATTTT.

The rearrangement joins TRBV9 to TRBJ2-5, with a weak D call TRBD1 (6 bases). The CDR3 runs to 17 residues. The germline gives CDR1 SGDLS, CDR2 YYNGEE. Trimming left V 3 bases short and J 0 bases short, with 18 bases between. CDR3 protein: CASSAPLGALNQETQYF. The CDR3 coding sequence is TGTGCCAGCAGCGCCCCATTGGGGGCTTTAAACCAAGAGACCCAGTACTTC.

The chain couples TRBV7-9 to TRBJ1-1; 9 nucleotides line up with TRBD1. V shed 5 bases and J 1 base; nucleotides not matched to a gene: 2. The germline V gene has CDR1 SEHNR and CDR2 FQNEAQ (reference sequence). This CDR3 spans 14 amino acids. CDR3 residues: CASSQGQGNTEAFF. The CDR3 region has the DNA TGTGCCAGCAGCCAGGGACAGGGGAACACTGAAGCTTTCTTT. The entire variable domain, with the rest obtained from reference TRBV7-9 and TRBJ1-1, is as follows: DTGVSQNPRHKITKRGQNVTFRCDPISEHNRLYWYRQTLGQGPEFLTYFQNEAQLEKSRLLSDRFSAERPKGSFSTLEIQRTEQGDSAMYLCASSQGQGNTEAFFGQGTRLTVV.

V is TRBV11-3 and J is TRBJ1-1, with 10 bases matching TRBD1. V lost 3 bases to trimming and J lost 5 bases; unmatched junction nucleotides: 3. Germline CDR1 SGHNT, CDR2 YENEEA. The CDR3 covers 14 residues. CDR3 sequence: CASSFRTGGTEAFF. CDR3 in DNA: TGTGCCAGCAGCTTCAGGACAGGGGGGACTGAAGCTTTCTTT.

The chain links TRBV3-1 (or the pseudogene TRBV3-2) to TRBJ2-1, with 8 positions matching TRBD2. Germline V gives CDR1 LGHDT, CDR2 YNNKEL (reference sequence). Unmatched junction bases numbered 7, after V lost 4 bases and J lost 5 bases. This CDR3 has 15 residues. The chain's CDR3 is CASSPGRRGDNEQFF. The CDR3, as DNA: TGTGCCAGCAGCCCGGGGCGGCGGGGGGACAATGAGCAGTTCTTC.

The rearrangement links TRBV5-6 to TRBJ2-5, with TRBD2 matching over 12 bases. V shed 1 base and J 4 bases; nucleotides not matched to a gene: 2. CDR1 is SGHDT and CDR2 is YYEEEE in the germline V gene. The CDR3 runs 15 residues. CDR3 residues: CASSLQLAGGETQYF. CDR3 DNA sequence: TGTGCCAGCAGCTTGCAACTAGCGGGGGGAGAGACCCAGTACTTC.

CDR3 protein: CASTKAGGAYGYTF. In DNA form, the CDR3 reads TGTGCCAGTACCAAGGCGGGGGGCGCATATGGCTACACCTTC. The chain links TRBV19 to TRBJ1-2; D is possibly TRBD1 (6 bases). The CDR3 extends over 14 amino acids. V gave up 7 bases and J gave up 5 bases, with 17 bases separating them. Germline CDR1 and CDR2: LNHDA and SQIVND (reference sequence).

This clone was detected only a few times. This chain joins TRBV14 and TRBJ2-1; 7 bases fit TRBD1. The CDR3 contains 14 residues. V lost 5 bases to trimming and J lost 15 bases; unmatched junction nucleotides: 16. In germline, CDR1 is SGHDN, CDR2 FVKESK. The CDR3 spells CASSDRLQGLDLFF. In nucleotides, the CDR3 is TGTGCCAGCAGCGACCGTCTACAGGGGTTAGATCTGTTCTTC.

The rearrangement joins TRBV2 to TRBJ1-4; D not certain. The CDR3 has 14 amino acids. Looked up from germline, CDR1 is SNHLY and CDR2 is FYNNEI. The V end was cut by 7 bases, the J end by 11 bases, with 20 bases between. CDR3 coding DNA: TGTGCCAGCACTCCCCGTGCAGGACGGGAGAAACTGTTTTTT. This codes for CASTPRAGREKLFF.

CDR3 nucleotide sequence: TGTGCCAGCAGTTACTCAGCACGGTTCACAGATACGCAGTATTTT. It specifies CASSYSARFTDTQYF. The chain links TRBV6-5 to TRBJ2-3; no firm D call. Per the germline V gene, CDR1 is MNHEY and CDR2 is SVGAGI. Trimming took off 0 bases at V and 2 bases at J, with 9 bases between the two ends. The CDR3 is 15 amino acids.

The V gene is TRBV18, the J gene TRBJ2-7, with D perhaps matching TRBD1 (6 bases). The CDR3 has 12 amino acids. Germline assignment: CDR1 KGHSH and CDR2 LQKENI. Deletions cut 2 bases from V and 6 bases from J, with 8 bases between. The CDR3 DNA reads TGTGCCAGCTCACCAGCCAGGGGCGAGCAGTACTTC. It specifies CASSPARGEQYF. Full variable domain (missing parts from reference TRBV18 and TRBJ2-7): NAGVMQNPRHLVRRRGQEARLRCSPMKGHSHVYWYRQLPEEGLKFMVYLQKENIIDESGMPKERFSAEFPKEGPSILRIQQVVRGDSAAYFCASSPARGEQYFGPGTRLTVT.